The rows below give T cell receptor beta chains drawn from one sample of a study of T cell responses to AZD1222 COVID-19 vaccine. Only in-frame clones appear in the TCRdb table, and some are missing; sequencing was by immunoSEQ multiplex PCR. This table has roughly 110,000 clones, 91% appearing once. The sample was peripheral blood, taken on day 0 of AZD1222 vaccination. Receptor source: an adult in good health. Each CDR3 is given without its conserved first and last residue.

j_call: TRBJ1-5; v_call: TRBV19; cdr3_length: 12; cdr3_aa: ASSIWTGDQPQH
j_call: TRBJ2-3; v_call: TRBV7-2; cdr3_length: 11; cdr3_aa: ASSFKGTDTQY
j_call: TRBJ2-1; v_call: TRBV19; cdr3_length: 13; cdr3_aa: ASSATSNSYNEQF
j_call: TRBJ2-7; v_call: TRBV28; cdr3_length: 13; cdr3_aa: ASRRLAGEMYEQY
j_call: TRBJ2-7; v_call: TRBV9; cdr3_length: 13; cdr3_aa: ASSVTTGAFGEQY
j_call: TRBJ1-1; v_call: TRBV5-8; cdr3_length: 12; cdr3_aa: ASSWHDLNTEAF
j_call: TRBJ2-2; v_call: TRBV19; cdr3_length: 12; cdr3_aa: ASSVASNTGELF
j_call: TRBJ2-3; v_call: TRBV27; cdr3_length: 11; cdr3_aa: ASRRRRGDTQY
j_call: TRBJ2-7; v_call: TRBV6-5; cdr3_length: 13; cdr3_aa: ASSLERKGAYEQY
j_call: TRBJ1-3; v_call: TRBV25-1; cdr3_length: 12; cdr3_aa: ASSDAGSGNTIY
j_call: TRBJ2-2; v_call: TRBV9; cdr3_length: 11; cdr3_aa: ASGLNRGGELF
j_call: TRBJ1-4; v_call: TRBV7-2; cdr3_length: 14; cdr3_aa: ASSSGRRGTNEKLF
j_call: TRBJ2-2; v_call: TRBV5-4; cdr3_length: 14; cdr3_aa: ASSSAGSRGTGELF
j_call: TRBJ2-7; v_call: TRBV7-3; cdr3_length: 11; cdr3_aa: ASSLQGADEQY
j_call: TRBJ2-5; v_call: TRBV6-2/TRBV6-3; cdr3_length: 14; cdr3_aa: ASSSLAGGKQETQY
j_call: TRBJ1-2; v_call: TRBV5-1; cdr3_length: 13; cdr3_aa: ASSLYTGGDYGYT
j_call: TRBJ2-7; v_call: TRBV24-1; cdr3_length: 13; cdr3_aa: ATSDLGGPQDEQY
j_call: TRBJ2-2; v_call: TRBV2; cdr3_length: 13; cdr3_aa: ASSDRLTNTGELF
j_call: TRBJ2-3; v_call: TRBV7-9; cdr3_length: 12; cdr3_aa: AAKVRGGQDTQY
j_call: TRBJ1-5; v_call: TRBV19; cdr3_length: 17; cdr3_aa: ASSIVRRGQGTSNQPQH
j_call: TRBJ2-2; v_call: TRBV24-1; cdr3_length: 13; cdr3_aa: ATSVTGADTGELF
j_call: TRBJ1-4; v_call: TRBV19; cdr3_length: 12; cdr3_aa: ASSIGTGNEKLF
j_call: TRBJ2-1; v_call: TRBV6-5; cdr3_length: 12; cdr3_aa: ASSPGTRPYEQF
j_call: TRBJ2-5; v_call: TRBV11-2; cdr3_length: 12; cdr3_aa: ASSLGQTQETQY
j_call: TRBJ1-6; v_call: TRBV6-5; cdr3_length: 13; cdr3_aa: ASRDRGSYNSPLH
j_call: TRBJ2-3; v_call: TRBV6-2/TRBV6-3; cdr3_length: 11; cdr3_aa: ASSPRTEDTQY
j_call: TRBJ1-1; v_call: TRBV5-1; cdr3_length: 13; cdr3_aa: ASSFDRGLNTEAF
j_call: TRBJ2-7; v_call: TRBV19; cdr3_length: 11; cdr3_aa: ASSIAHYYEQY
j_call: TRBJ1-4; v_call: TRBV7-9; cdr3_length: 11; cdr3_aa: ASSLGGLEKLF
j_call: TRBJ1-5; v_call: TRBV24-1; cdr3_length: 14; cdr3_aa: ATSDSRRGLLQPQH
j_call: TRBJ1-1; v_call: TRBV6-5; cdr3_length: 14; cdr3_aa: ASSYRSIVGETEAF
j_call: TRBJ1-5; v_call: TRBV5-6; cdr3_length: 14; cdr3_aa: ASSTRQTYSNQPQH
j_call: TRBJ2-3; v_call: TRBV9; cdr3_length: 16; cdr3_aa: ASSAHTPTRTTSSTQY
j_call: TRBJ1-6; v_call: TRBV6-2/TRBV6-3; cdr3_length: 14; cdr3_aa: ASSYFRSSYNSPLH
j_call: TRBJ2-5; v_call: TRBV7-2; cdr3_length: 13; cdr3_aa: ASSLVTGGAETQY
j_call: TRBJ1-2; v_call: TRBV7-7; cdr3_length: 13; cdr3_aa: ASSLVDRQIYGYT
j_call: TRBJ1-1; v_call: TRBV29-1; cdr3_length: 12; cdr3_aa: SVGWDTRNTEAF
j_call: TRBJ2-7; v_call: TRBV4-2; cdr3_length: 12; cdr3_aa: ASSLGPLGSEQY
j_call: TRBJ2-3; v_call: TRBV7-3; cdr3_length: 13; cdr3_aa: ASSSGPHSTDTQY
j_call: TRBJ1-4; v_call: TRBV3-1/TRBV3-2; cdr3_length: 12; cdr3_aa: ASSQAWTNEKLF
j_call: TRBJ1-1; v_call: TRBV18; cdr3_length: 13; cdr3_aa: ASSPRGGGGTEAF
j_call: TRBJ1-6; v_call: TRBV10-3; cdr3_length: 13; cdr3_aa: AISESGQTDSPLH
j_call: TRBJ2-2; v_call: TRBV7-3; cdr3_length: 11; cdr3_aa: ASSRGQTGELF
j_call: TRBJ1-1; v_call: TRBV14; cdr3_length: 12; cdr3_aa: ASSQRQGGAEAF
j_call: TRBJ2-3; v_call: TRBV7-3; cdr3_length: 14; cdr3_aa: ASSLNGQGASDTQY
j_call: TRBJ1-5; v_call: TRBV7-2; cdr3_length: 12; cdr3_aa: ASSQDRGHQPQH
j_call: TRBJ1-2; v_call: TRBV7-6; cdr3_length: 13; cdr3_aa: ASSPERGSNYGYT
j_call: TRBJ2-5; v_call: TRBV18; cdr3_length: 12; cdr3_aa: ASSPPQGRETQY
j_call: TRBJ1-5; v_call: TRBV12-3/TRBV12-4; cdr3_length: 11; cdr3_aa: ASSFAVNQPQH
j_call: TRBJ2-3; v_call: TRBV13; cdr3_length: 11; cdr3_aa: ASSLTGTDTQY
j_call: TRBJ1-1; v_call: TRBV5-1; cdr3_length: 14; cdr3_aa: ASSRGQGTMNTEAF
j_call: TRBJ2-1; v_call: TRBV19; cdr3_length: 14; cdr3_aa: ASRGGRAGSYNEQF
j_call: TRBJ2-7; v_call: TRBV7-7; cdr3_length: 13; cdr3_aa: ASSLSPGEGYEQY
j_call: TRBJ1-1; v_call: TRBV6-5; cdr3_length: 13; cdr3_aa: ASSLQYLGGTEAF